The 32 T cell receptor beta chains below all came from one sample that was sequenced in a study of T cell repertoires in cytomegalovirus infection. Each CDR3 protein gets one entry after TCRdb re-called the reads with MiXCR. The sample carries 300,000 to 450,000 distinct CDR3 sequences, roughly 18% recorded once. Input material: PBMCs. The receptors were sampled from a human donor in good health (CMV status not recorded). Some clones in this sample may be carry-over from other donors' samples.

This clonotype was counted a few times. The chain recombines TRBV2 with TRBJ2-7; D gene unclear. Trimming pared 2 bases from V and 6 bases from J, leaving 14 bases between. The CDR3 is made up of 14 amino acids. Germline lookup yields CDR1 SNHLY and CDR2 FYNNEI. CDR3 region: CASSERATSGEQYF. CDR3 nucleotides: TGTGCCAGCAGTGAACGGGCCACCTCCGGCGAGCAGTACTTC.

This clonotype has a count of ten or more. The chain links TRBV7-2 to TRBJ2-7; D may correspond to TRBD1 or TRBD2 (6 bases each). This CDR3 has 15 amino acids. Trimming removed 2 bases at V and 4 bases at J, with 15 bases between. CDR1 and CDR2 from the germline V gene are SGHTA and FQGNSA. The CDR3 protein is CASSLFRGQKYEQYF. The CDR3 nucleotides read TGTGCCAGCAGCTTATTCCGGGGGCAGAAGTACGAGCAGTACTTC.

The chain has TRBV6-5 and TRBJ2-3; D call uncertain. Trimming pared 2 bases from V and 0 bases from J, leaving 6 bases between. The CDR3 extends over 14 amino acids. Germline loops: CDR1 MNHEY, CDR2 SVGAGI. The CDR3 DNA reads TGTGCCAGCAGTTACCAGGCTAGCACAGATACGCAGTATTTT. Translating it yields CASSYQASTDTQYF.

CDR3 loop: CASSYGSRDYEQYF. For the CDR3, the DNA is TGTGCCAGCAGTTACGGGAGTAGAGACTACGAGCAGTACTTC. The V and J genes are TRBV6-2 or TRBV6-3 and TRBJ2-7, with D possibly matching TRBD2 (5 bases). Looked up from germline, CDR1 is MNHEY and CDR2 is SVGEGT. This CDR3 contains 14 residues. Deletions cut 2 bases from V and 3 bases from J, with 11 bases between.

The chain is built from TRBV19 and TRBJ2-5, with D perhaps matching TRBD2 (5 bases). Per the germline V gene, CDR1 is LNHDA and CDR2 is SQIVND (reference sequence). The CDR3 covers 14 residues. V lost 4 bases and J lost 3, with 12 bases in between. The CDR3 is CASSNNRGEETQYF. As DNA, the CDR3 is TGTGCCAGTAGTAACAACCGGGGAGAAGAGACCCAGTACTTC. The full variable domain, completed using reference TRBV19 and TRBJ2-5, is DGGITQSPKYLFRKEGQNVTLSCEQNLNHDAMYWYRQDPGQGLRLIYYSQIVNDFQKGDIAEGYSVSREKKESFPLTVTSAQKNPTAFYLCASSNNRGEETQYFGPGTRLLVL.

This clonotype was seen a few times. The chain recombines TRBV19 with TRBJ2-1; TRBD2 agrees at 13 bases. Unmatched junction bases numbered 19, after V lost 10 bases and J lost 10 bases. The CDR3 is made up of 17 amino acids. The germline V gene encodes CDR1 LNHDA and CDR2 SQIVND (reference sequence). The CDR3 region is CATQSQAGTSGDPEQFF. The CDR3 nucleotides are TGTGCCACCCAATCACAGGCGGGGACTAGCGGGGACCCCGAGCAGTTCTTC.

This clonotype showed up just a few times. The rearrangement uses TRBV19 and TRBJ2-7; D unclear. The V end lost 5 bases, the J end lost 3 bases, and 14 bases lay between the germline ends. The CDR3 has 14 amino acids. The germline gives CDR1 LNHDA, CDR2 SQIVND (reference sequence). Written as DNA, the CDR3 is TGTGCCAGTAGTGCAGGACCGGGTGTCTACGAGCAGTACTTC. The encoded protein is CASSAGPGVYEQYF.

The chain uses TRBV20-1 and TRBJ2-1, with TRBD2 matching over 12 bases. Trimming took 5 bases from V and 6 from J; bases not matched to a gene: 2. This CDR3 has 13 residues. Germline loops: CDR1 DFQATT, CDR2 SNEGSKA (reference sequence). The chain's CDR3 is CSAPSGGGNEQFF. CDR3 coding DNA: TGCAGTGCTCCTAGCGGGGGGGGCAATGAGCAGTTCTTC.

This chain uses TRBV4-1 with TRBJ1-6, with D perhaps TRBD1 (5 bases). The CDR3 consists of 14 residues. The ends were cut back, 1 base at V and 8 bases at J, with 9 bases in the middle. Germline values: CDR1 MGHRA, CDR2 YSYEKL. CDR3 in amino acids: CASSQGQRYSPLHF. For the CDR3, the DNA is TGCGCCAGCAGCCAAGGACAGCGATATTCACCCCTCCACTTT.

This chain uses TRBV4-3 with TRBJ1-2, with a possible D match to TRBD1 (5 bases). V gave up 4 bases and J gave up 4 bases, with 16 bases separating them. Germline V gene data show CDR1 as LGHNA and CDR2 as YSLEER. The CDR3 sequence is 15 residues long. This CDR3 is CASSRQTATGYGYTF. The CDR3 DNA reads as TGCGCCAGCAGCCGCCAGACAGCAACCGGCTATGGCTACACCTTC.

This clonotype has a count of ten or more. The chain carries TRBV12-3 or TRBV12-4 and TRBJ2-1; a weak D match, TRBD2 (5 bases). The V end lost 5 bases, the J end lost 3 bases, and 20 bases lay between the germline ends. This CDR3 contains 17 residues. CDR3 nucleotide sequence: TGTGCCAGCAGTCTCAGGACGAGCGGACGGGGCTACAATGAGCAGTTCTTC. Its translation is CASSLRTSGRGYNEQFF.

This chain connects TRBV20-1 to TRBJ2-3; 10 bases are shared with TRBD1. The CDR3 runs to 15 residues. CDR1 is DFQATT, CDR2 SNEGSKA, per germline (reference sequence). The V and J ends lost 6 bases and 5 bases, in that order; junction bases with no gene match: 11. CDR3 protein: CSANAGTGAGDTQYF. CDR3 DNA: TGCAGTGCCAACGCCGGGACAGGGGCGGGAGATACGCAGTATTTT.

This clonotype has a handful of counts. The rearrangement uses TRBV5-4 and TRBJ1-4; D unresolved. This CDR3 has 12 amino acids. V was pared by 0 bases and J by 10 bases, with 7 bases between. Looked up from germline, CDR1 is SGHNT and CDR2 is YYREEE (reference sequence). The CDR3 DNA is TGTGCCAGCAGCTTGGGGGAGGGAAAACTGTTTTTT. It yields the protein CASSLGEGKLFF.

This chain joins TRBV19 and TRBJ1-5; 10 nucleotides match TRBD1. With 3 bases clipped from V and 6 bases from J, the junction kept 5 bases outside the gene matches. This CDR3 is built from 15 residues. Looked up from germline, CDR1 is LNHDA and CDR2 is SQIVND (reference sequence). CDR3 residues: CASSIRQGASQPQHF. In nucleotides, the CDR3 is TGTGCCAGTAGTATTCGACAGGGGGCTTCTCAGCCCCAGCATTTT.

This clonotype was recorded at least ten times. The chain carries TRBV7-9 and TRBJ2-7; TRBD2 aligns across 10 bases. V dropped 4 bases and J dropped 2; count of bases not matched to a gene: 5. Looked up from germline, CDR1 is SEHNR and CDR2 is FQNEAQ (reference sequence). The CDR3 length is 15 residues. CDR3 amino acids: CASSSRTSGAYEQYF. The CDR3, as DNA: TGTGCCAGCAGCTCCCGGACTAGCGGAGCCTACGAGCAGTACTTC.

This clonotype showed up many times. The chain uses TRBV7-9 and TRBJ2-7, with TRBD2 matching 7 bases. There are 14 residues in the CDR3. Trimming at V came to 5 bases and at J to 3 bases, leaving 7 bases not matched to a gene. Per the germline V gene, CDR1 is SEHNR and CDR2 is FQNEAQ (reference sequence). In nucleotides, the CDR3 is TGTGCCAGCAGCAATACCCGGGAGGACTACGAGCAGTACTTC. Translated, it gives CASSNTREDYEQYF.

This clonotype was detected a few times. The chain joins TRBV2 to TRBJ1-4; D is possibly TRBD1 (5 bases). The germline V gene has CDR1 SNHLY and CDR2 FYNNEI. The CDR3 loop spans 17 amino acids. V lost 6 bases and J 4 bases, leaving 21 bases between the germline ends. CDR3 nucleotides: TGTGCCAGCAGCACCCCCCCGACAGCGGGGTTTAATGAAAAACTGTTTTTT. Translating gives CASSTPPTAGFNEKLFF.

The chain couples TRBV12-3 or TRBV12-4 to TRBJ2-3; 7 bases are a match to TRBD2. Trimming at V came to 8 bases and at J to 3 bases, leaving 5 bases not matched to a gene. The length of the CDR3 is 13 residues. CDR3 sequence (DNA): TGTGCCAGCCTGGGGGGAGGGACAGATACGCAGTATTTT. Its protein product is CASLGGGTDTQYF.

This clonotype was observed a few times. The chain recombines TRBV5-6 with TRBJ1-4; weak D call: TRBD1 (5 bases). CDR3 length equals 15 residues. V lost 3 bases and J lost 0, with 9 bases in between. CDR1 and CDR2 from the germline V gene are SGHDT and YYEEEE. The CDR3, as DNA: TGTGCCAGCAGCTCAGACAGATCAACTAATGAAAAACTGTTTTTT. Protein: CASSSDRSTNEKLFF.

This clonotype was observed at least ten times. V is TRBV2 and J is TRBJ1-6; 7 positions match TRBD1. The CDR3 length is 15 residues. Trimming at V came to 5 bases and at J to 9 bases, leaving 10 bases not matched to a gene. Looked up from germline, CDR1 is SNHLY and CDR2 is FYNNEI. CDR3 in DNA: TGTGCCAGCAGTTTCATCCAGGGGGGAGGTTCACCCCTCCACTTT. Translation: CASSFIQGGGSPLHF.

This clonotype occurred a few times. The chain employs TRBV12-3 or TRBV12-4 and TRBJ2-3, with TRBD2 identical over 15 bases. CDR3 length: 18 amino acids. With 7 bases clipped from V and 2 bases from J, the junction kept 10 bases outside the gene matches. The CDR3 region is CASTSPGLAGGYTDTQYF. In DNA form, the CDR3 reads TGTGCCAGCACCTCTCCGGGACTAGCGGGGGGTTACACAGATACGCAGTATTTT.

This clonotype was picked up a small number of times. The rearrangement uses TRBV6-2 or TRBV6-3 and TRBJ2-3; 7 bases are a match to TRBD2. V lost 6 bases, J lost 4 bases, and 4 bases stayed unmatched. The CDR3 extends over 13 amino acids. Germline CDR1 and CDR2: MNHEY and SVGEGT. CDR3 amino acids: CASRGLDPDTQYF. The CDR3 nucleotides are TGTGCCAGCAGAGGACTAGACCCAGATACGCAGTATTTT.

The CDR3 DNA reads TGTGCCACCAGCAGAGACACTATTAGGACCCAGTACTTC. As protein: CATSRDTIRTQYF. V is TRBV15 and J is TRBJ2-5; D uncertain. V lost 0 bases and J 7 bases, leaving 9 bases between the germline ends. Germline CDR1 and CDR2: LNHNV and YYDKDF (reference sequence). There are 13 residues in the CDR3.

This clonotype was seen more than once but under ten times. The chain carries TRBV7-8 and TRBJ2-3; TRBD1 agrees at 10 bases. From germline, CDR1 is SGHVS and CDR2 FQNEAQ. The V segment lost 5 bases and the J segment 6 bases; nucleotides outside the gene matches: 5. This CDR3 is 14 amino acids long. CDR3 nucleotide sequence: TGTGCCAGCAGCCGGGGACAGGGGTGGGATACGCAGTATTTT. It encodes CASSRGQGWDTQYF.

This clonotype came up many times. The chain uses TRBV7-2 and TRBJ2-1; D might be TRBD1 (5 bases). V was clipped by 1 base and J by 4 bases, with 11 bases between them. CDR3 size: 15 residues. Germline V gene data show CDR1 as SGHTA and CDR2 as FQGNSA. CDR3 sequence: CASSLEGLAYNEQFF. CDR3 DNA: TGTGCCAGCAGCTTAGAGGGGTTGGCGTACAATGAGCAGTTCTTC.

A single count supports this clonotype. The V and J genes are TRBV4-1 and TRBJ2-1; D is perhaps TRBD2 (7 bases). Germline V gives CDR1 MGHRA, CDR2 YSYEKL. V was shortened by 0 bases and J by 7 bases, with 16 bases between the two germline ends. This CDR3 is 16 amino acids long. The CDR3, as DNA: TGCGCCAGCAGCCAAGAGGGGCGGGGGCGTCCGAATGAGCAGTTCTTC. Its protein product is CASSQEGRGRPNEQFF.

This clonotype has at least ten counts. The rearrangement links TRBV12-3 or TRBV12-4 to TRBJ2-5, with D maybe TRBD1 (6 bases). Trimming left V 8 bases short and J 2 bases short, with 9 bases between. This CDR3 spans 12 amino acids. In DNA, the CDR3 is TGTGCCAGCTCGGGACAACAAGAGACCCAGTACTTC. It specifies CASSGQQETQYF.

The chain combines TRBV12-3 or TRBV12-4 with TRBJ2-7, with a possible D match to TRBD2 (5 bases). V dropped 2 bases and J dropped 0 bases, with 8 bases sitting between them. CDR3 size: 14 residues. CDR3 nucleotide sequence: TGTGCCAGCAGTTTACTAGGGAGCTCCTACGAGCAGTACTTC. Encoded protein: CASSLLGSSYEQYF.

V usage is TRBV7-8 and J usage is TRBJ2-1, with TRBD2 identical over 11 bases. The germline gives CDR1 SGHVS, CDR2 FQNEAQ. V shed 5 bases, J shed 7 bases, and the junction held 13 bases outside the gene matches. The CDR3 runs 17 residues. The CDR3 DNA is TGTGCCAGCAGCCCCTGGCGTTCTAGCGGGAGGATAAATGAGCAGTTCTTC. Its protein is CASSPWRSSGRINEQFF.

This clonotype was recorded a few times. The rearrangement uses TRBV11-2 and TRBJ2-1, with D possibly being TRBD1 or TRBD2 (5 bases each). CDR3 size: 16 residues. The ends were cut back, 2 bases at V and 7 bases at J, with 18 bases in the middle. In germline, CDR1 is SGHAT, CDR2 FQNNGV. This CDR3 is CASSLTLWTGHNEQFF. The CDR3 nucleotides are TGTGCCAGCAGCTTAACTCTCTGGACTGGACATAATGAGCAGTTCTTC.

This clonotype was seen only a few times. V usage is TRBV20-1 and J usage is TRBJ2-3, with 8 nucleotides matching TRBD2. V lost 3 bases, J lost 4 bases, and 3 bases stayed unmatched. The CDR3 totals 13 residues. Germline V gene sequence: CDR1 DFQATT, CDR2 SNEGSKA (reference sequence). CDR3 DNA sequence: TGCAGTGCTAGTCGGGGGGGTGCAGATACGCAGTATTTT. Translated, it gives CSASRGGADTQYF.

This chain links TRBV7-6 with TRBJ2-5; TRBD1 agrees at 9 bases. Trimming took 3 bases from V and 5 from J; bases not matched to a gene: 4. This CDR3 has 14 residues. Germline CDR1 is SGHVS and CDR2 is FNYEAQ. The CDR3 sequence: CASSFDRGWETQYF. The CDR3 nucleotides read TGTGCCAGCAGCTTTGACAGGGGGTGGGAGACCCAGTACTTC. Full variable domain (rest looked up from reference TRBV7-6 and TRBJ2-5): GAGVSQSPRYKVTKRGQDVALRCDPISGHVSLYWYRQALGQGPEFLTYFNYEAQQDKSGLPNDRFSAERPEGSISTLTIQRTEQRDSAMYRCASSFDRGWETQYFGPGTRLLVL.